The entry below describes one T cell receptor (beta chain). As handled by the study authors: The assay estimated nucleated cells by amplifying reference gene primers. Measured with immunoSEQ multiplex PCR; TCRdb has only the in-frame clones, and not every one. For V, J and clone size, that table is used; D and trimming come from the DNA. This table holds 200,000 to 250,000 clones, about 90% found once. This sample is part of a study of blood T cell repertoires in COVID-19. The overall study: Samples came from the United States, Italy and Spain, spanning acute and convalescent COVID-19. PBMCs, B-cell-depleted T cells, or T cells were the source of the cDNA or gDNA that made up the material.

The CDR3 covers 15 residues. The germline V gene encodes CDR1 SGHTA and CDR2 FQGNSA. V lost 1 base and J 6 bases, leaving 13 bases between the germline ends. The J gene is TRBJ2-1, the V gene TRBV7-2; no clear D. This clonotype was sampled from a man of 80 years or more with acute or convalescent COVID-19. Material: peripheral blood. CDR3 bases: TGTGCCAGCAGCTTAGAAGTCGGCAGGCTCAATGAGCAGTTCTTC. Translating it yields CASSLEVGRLNEQFF.